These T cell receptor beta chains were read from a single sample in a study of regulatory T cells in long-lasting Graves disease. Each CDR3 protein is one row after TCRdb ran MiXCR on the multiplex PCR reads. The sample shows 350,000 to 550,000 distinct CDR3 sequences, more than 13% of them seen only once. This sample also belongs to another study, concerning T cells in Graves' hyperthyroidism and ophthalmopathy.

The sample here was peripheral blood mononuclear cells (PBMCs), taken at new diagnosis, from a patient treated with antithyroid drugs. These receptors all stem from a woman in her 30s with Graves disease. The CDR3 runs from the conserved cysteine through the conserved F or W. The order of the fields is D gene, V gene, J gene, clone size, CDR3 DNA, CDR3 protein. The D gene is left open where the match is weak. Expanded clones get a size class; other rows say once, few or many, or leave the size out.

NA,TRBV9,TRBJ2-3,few,TGTGCCAGCAGCGTAGCCCATCGGAGGGCAGATACGCAGTATTTT,CASSVAHRRADTQYF
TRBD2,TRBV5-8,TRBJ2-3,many,TGTGCCAGCAGCTTGGAAGGGGTAGCGGGAGGCGGACCCCGAGCGCAGTATTTT,CASSLEGVAGGGPRAQYF
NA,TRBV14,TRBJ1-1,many,TGTGCCAGCAGCCCCCAAGGGCCCGGAAGTAACACTGAAGCTTTCTTT,CASSPQGPGSNTEAFF
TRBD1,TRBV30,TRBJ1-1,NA,TGTGCCTGGAGTGTACGGTGGGACAGGGGAGCTTTCTTT,CAWSVRWDRGAFF
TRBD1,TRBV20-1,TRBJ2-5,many,TGCAGTTACCCCAGGGGGGAGACCCAGTACTTC,CSYPRGETQYF
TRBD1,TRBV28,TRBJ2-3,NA,TGTGCCACAAGACAGGGGGCCAGCACAGATACGCAGTATTTT,CATRQGASTDTQYF
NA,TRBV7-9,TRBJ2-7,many,TGTGCCAGCGCAATGAGGGAGGCGGGGAGCGAGCAGTACTTC,CASAMREAGSEQYF
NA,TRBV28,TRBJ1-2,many,TGTGCCAGCAACAGGGAGAATTATGGCTACACCTTC,CASNRENYGYTF
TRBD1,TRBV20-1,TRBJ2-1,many,TGCAGTGCTAGAAGAGGGGGCAGATACAATGAGCAGTTCTTC,CSARRGGRYNEQFF
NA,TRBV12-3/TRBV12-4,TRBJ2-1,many,TGTGCCAGCAGTCATTGGACTTTCAAGAGCTCCTACAATGAGCAGTTCTTC,CASSHWTFKSSYNEQFF
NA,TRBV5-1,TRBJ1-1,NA,TGCGCCAGCAGCTTTGCAAGGGCCCACACTGAAGCTTTCTTT,CASSFARAHTEAFF
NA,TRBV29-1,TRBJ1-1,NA,TGCAGCGGAGGGACGGCGAACACTGAAGCTTTCTTT,CSGGTANTEAFF
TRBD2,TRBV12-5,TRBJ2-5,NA,TGTGCTAGTGGTTTTAGGTCCGACAGACGGGAGGGAGAGACCCAGTACTTC,CASGFRSDRREGETQYF
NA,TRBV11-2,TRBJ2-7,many,TGTGCCAGCAGCTTAGAGTCAGGTGGCGAGCAGTACTTC,CASSLESGGEQYF
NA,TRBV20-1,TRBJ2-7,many,TGCAGTGCTAGGGCCATCAGGGACCGACCCTACGAGCAGTACTTC,CSARAIRDRPYEQYF
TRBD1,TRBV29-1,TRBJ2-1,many,TGCAGCGTCCGACAGGGGGCTTCGGGTTACAATGAGCAGTTCTTC,CSVRQGASGYNEQFF
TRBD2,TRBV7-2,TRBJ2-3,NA,TGTGCCAGCAGCTCCGGGGGGGGGGTCGGAGGCACAGATACGCAGTATTTT,CASSSGGGVGGTDTQYF
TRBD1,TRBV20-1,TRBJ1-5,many,TGCAGTGCCCATGACAGGGGGGGCAATCAGCCCCAGCATTTT,CSAHDRGGNQPQHF
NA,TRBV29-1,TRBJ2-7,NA,TGCAGCGTTGCCTGGACATCCTACGAGCAGTACTTC,CSVAWTSYEQYF
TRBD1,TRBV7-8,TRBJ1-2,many,TGTGCCAGCAGCACAGGGGCTAACTATGGCTACACCTTC,CASSTGANYGYTF
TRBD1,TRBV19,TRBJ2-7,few,TGTGCCAGTAGTGACAGGGGGCGGTACGAGCAGTACTTC,CASSDRGRYEQYF
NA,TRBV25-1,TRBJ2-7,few,TGTGCCAGCAGTCCCCGGTCCGTCGGCGAGCAGTACTTC,CASSPRSVGEQYF
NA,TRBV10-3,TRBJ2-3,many,TGTGCCATCAGCGGTCGGGAACGAGATACGCAGTATTTT,CAISGRERDTQYF
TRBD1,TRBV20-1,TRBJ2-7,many,TGCAGTGCTGGGACAGCCCTTTACGAGCAGTACTTC,CSAGTALYEQYF
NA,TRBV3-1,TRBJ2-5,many,TGTGCCAGCAGCCAAGATCTCACAGGGCCGGCTAAAGAGACCCAGTACTTC,CASSQDLTGPAKETQYF
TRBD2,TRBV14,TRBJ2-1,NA,TGTGCCAGCAGCCCCCGATCACAGCGGGGGTTCAATGAGCAGTTCTTC,CASSPRSQRGFNEQFF
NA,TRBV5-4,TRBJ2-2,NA,TGTGCCAGCAGCCCCCCGGCAAGCGGCAACACCGGGGAGCTGTTTTTT,CASSPPASGNTGELFF
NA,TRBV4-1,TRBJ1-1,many,TGCGCCAGCAGCCCACTTGTTGGCCCGGGAACTGAAGCTTTCTTT,CASSPLVGPGTEAFF
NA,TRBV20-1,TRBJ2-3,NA,TGCAGTGCTAGCCTTCATAGTGGGTTCACAGATACGCAGTATTTT,CSASLHSGFTDTQYF
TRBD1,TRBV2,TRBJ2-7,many,TGTGCCAGCAGTATCGACAGGGGGTACGAGCAGTACTTC,CASSIDRGYEQYF
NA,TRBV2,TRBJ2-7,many,TGTGCCAGCAGACTACCTATAGCCGTCGAGCAGTACTTC,CASRLPIAVEQYF
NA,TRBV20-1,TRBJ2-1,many,TGCAGTGCCACGGGACCCACCTACAATGAGCAGTTCTTC,CSATGPTYNEQFF
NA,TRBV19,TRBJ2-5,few,TGTGCCAGTAGTATCTATCGGGGCCTCCCGGGAGAGACCCAGTACTTC,CASSIYRGLPGETQYF
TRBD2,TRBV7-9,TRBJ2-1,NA,TGTGCCAGCAGCCCTACGACTAGCGGGAAGGGTGATGAGCAGTTCTTC,CASSPTTSGKGDEQFF
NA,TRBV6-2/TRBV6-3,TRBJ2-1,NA,TGTGCCAGCAGTTACTATGGGGGCAATGAGCAGTTCTTC,CASSYYGGNEQFF
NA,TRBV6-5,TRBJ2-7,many,TGTGCCAGCAGTTACTCTGAGACTTCTTACGAGCAGTACTTC,CASSYSETSYEQYF
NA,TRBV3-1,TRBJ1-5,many,TGTGCCAGCAGCTTGGCCGGGGGTAATCAGCCCCAGCATTTT,CASSLAGGNQPQHF
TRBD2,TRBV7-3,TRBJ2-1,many,TGTGCCAGCAGCCCCGGGACTAGCGGGAAGAGGTACAATGAGCAGTTCTTC,CASSPGTSGKRYNEQFF
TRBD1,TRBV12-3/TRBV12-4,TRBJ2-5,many,TGTGCCAGCAGTCCCACAGGGGGTGGACAGACCCAGTACTTC,CASSPTGGGQTQYF
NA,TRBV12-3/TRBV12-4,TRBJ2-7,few,TGTGCCAGCAGTTTGGTAGGGGAGGAGGGCGAGCAGTACTTC,CASSLVGEEGEQYF
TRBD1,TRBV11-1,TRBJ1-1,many,TGTGCCAGCAGCGTTAGCCGACAGGGGGCAGCTTTCTTT,CASSVSRQGAAFF
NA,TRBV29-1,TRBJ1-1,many,TGCAGCGTTCTCAGGTGGAGTGGCACTGAAGCTTTCTTT,CSVLRWSGTEAFF